A selection of T cell receptor beta chains follows, all from one sample in a study of cytomegalovirus exposure and HLA in healthy donors. Here immunoSEQ multiplex PCR was the method, and the copy in TCRdb shows in-frame clones only, minus some. The data hold fewer than 250,000 clones, with roughly 85% observed a single time. The sample was PBMCs. The receptor source for this set is a male donor in good health and CMV-seronegative. Both conserved end residues are part of each CDR3. D genes are given only for firm matches. Clone size is shown for a subset of rows, as once, few, many or a class of expanded clone.

>NA|NA|TRBJ2-6|TRBV28
TGTGCCAGCAATCGGGTTTCTGGGGCCAACGTCCTGACTTTC
CASNRVSGANVLTF
>NA|TRBD1|TRBJ1-6|TRBV9
TGTGCCAGCAGCTCGGGACAGACGAATTCACCCCTCCACTTT
CASSSGQTNSPLHF
>once|NA|TRBJ1-4|TRBV9
TGTGCCAGCAGCGTAGCTAAGAGCCGAGGCGGGGATGAAAAACTGTTTTTT
CASSVAKSRGGDEKLFF
>NA|TRBD2|TRBJ2-7|TRBV5-4
TGTGCCAGCAGCCCCCCCGGGACTAGCCGATACGAGCAGTACTTC
CASSPPGTSRYEQYF
>NA|TRBD2|TRBJ2-1|TRBV4-2
TGTGCCAGCAGCCCCTCTCGGGGGGGACCACTAGCGGGGGGGCTCAGTACCTACAATGAGCAGTTCTTC
CASSPSRGGPLAGGLSTYNEQFF
>NA|TRBD1|TRBJ2-7|TRBV6-1
TGTGCCAGCAGTGAAGGGGGGACAGCTACCTACGAGCAGTACTTC
CASSEGGTATYEQYF
>NA|TRBD1|TRBJ1-1|TRBV27
TGTGCCAGCACCCAGGACAGGAGGAACACTGAAGCTTTCTTT
CASTQDRRNTEAFF
>NA|NA|TRBJ2-7|TRBV7-9
TGTGCCAGCAGCTTCCCAGGGATCAGCGAGCAGTACTTC
CASSFPGISEQYF
>NA|NA|TRBJ2-1|TRBV11-3
TGTGCCAGCAGCTTTTCCCTTAATGAGCAGTTCTTC
CASSFSLNEQFF
>NA|TRBD2|TRBJ2-2|TRBV5-1
TGCGCCAGCAGCCTTGGACTAGCGGGAAACACCGGGGAGCTGTTTTTT
CASSLGLAGNTGELFF
>NA|TRBD1|TRBJ2-7|TRBV18
TGTGCCAGCTCACCCTACTTGACAGGGGGACTAACTCGAGAGCAGTACTTC
CASSPYLTGGLTREQYF
>NA|NA|TRBJ2-1|TRBV7-2
TGTGCCAGCAGCCTGCCCCCGGGACTGGGAAAGAATGAGCAGTTCTTC
CASSLPPGLGKNEQFF
>NA|TRBD1|TRBJ2-2|TRBV19
TGTGCCAGTAGCGATCCGGGACAGGTCACCGGGGAGCTGTTTTTT
CASSDPGQVTGELFF
>NA|NA|TRBJ1-5|TRBV9
TGTGCCAGCAGCCCCACAGGGACCAATCAGCCCCAGCATTTT
CASSPTGTNQPQHF
>few|NA|TRBJ2-5|TRBV13
TGTGCCAGCAGCTTAGTTCAGGGTGGTAAGGAGACCCAGTACTTC
CASSLVQGGKETQYF
>NA|TRBD1|TRBJ1-1|TRBV29-1
TGCAGCGTTGGTCCGGGACAGGTGAAGCCCACTGAAGCTTTCTTT
CSVGPGQVKPTEAFF
>NA|NA|TRBJ2-3|TRBV19
TGTGCCAGTAGTATAGTAGTACTGGCAGATACGCAGTATTTT
CASSIVVLADTQYF
>NA|TRBD1|TRBJ1-1|TRBV29-1
TGCAGCGGCGGGACAGGGCTGAACACTGAAGCTTTCTTT
CSGGTGLNTEAFF
>NA|TRBD1|TRBJ2-1|TRBV7-9
TGTTCCAGCATCAATAGGACAGGGGTTAATGAGCAGTTCTTC
CSSINRTGVNEQFF
>NA|TRBD1|TRBJ2-3|TRBV7-3
TGTGCCAGCAGCCAGACAGGGGGCAGAGTCACAGATACGCAGTATTTT
CASSQTGGRVTDTQYF
>NA|TRBD1|TRBJ1-5|TRBV29-1
TGCAGCGTTGTGGACAGGGGCCTAACCGGGGGCAATCAGCCCCAGCATTTT
CSVVDRGLTGGNQPQHF
>NA|NA|TRBJ2-7|TRBV27
TGTGCCAGCAGCTTTTGGGGTAAAGGGGGGGGCGAGCAGTACTTC
CASSFWGKGGGEQYF
>NA|NA|TRBJ2-7|TRBV5-6
TGTGCCAGCAACATAGGGGGATACGAGCAGTACTTC
CASNIGGYEQYF
>NA|TRBD2|TRBJ2-7|TRBV15
TGTGCCACCAGCAGAGATGTAGTAGCGGGAGCCTACGAGCAGTACTTC
CATSRDVVAGAYEQYF
>NA|TRBD1|TRBJ1-5|TRBV7-9
TGTGCCAGCAGCGCCCCGGGACAGGGCAATCAGCCCCAGCATTTT
CASSAPGQGNQPQHF
>NA|TRBD2|TRBJ2-1|TRBV27
TGTGCCAGCAGTCCTGCTAGCGGGAGATACTACAATGAGCAGTTCTTC
CASSPASGRYYNEQFF
>NA|NA|TRBJ2-7|TRBV9
TGTGCCAGCAGCGCACACAGGGTACCCTACGAGCAGTACTTC
CASSAHRVPYEQYF
>NA|NA|TRBJ2-7|TRBV28
TGTGCCATCGGCAAAGACTATTCTACCTACGAGCAGTACTTC
CAIGKDYSTYEQYF
>NA|TRBD1|TRBJ1-1|TRBV6-5
TGTGCCAGCAGCCCTATGACAGGGCGCACTGAAGCTTTCTTT
CASSPMTGRTEAFF
>NA|TRBD1|TRBJ1-1|TRBV19
TGTGCCAGTAGTATCATGACAGGGGACACTGAAGCTTTCTTT
CASSIMTGDTEAFF
>NA|TRBD1|TRBJ1-1|TRBV6-4
TGTGCCAGCTCGGCCGACAGGGGTCGTGAAGCTTTCTTT
CASSADRGREAFF
>once|NA|TRBJ2-1|TRBV19
TGTGCCAGTAGTATAGCACGAGGGGGTGGGGATGAGCAGTTCTTC
CASSIARGGGDEQFF
>NA|NA|TRBJ2-7|TRBV9
TGTGCCAGCAGCGTAGCCGGAGGAGGAGTTTACGAGCAGTACTTC
CASSVAGGGVYEQYF
>NA|TRBD1|TRBJ1-1|TRBV5-5
TGTGCCAGCAGCTGGGGGACAGGCAACACTGAAGCTTTCTTT
CASSWGTGNTEAFF
>NA|NA|TRBJ2-7|TRBV9
TGTGCCAGTTCCGAGGGGCAGGGGACCTCCTACGAGCAGTACTTC
CASSEGQGTSYEQYF